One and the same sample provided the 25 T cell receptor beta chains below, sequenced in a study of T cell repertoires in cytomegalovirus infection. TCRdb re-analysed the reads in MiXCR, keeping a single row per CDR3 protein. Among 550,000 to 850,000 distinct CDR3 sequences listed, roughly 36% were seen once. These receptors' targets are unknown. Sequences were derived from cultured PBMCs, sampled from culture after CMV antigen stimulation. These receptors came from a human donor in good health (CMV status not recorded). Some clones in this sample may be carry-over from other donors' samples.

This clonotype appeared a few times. Here the CDR3 reads CASRQQAAGYTF. CDR3 coding DNA: TGTGCCAGCAGGCAACAGGCTGCTGGCTACACCTTC. The gene calls are TRBV28 and TRBJ1-2; D might be TRBD1 (5 bases). Germline assignment: CDR1 MDHEN and CDR2 SYDVKM. V shed 6 bases and J shed 7 bases, with 12 bases lying between them. CDR3 length: 12 amino acids.

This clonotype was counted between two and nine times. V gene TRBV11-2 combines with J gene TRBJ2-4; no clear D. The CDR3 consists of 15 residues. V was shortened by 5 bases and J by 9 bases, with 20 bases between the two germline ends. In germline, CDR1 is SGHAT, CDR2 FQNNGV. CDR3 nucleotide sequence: TGTGCCAGCAGCCCCTTCTCGCAACATCATACCATTCAGTACTTC. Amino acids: CASSPFSQHHTIQYF.

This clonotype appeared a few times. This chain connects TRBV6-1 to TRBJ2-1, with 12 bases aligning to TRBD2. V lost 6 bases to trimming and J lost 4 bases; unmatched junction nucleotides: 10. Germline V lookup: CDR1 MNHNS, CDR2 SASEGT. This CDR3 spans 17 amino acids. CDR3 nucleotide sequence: TGTGCCAGCAGAGAGAAAGTGACTAGCGGGGGATACAATGAGCAGTTCTTC. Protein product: CASREKVTSGGYNEQFF.

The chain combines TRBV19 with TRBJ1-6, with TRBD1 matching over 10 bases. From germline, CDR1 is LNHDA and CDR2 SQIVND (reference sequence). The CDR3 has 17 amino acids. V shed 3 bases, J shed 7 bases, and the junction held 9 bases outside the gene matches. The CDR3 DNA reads TGTGCCAGTAGTATGGTAACCGGGACAGGGGTAAATTCACCCCTCCACTTT. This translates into CASSMVTGTGVNSPLHF.

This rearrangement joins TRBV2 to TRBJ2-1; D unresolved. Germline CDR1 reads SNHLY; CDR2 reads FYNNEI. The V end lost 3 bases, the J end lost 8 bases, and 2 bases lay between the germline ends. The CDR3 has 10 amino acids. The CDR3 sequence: CASSDYEQFF. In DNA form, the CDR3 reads TGTGCCAGCAGTGACTATGAGCAGTTCTTC.

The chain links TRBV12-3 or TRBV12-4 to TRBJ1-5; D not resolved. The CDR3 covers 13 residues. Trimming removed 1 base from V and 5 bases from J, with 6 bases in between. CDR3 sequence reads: CASSLEPYQPQHF. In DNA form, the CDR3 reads TGTGCCAGCAGTTTAGAGCCTTATCAGCCCCAGCATTTT.

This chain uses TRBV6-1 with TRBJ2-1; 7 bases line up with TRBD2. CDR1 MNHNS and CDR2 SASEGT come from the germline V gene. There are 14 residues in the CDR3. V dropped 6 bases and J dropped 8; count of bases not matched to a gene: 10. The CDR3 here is CASSPREPDDEQFF. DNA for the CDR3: TGTGCCAGCAGCCCGCGGGAGCCTGACGATGAGCAGTTCTTC.

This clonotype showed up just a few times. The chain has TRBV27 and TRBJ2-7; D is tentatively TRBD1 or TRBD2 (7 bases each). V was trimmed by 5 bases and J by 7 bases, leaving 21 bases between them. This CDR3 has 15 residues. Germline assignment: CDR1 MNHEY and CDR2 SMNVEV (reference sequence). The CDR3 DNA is TGTGCCAGCAGTACGACAGGGAGAGCCGGGGGGGAGCAGTACGTC. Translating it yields CASSTTGRAGGEQYV.

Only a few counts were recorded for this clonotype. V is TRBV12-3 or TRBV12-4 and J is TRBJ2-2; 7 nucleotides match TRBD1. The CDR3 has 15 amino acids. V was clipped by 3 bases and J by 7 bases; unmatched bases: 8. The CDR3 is CASSFRQGQVGELFF. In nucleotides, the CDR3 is TGTGCCAGCAGTTTCAGACAGGGCCAGGTCGGGGAGCTGTTTTTT.

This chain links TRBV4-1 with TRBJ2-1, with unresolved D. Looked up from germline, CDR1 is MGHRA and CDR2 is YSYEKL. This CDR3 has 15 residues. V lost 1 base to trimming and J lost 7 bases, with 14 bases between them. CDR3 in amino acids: CASSQVGLGLNEQFF. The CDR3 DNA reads TGCGCCAGCAGCCAAGTGGGCCTCGGGCTAAATGAGCAGTTCTTC.

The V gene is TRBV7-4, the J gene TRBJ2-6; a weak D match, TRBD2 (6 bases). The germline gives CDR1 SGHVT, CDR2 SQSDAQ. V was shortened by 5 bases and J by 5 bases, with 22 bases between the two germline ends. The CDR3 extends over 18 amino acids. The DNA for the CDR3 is TGTGCCAGCAGCCATTCCGGGAGACTCTCTCTCCGGGCCAACGTCCTGACTTTC. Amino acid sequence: CASSHSGRLSLRANVLTF.

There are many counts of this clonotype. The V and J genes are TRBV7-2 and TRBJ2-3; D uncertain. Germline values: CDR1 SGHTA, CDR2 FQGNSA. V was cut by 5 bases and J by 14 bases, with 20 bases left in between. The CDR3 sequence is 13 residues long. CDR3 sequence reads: CASSRSPLETPYF. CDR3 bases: TGTGCCAGCAGCCGAAGCCCTCTAGAAACCCCGTATTTT. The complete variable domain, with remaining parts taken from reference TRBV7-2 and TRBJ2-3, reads GAGVSQSPSNKVTEKGKDVELRCDPISGHTALYWYRQSLGQGLEFLIYFQGNSAPDKSGLPSDRFSAERTGGSVSTLTIQRTQQEDSAVYLCASSRSPLETPYFGPGTRLTVL.

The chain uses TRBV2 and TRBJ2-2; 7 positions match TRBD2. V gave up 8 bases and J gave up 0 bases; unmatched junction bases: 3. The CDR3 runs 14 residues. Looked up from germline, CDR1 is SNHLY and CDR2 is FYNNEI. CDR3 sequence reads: CASLGGANTGELFF. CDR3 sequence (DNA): TGTGCCAGCTTGGGAGGGGCGAACACCGGGGAGCTGTTTTTT.

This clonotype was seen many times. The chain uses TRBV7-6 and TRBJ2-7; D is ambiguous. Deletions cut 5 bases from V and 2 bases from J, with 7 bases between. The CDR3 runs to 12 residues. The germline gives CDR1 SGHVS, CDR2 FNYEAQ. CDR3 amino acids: CASSPTAYEQYF. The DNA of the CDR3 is TGTGCCAGCAGCCCGACGGCCTACGAGCAGTACTTC.

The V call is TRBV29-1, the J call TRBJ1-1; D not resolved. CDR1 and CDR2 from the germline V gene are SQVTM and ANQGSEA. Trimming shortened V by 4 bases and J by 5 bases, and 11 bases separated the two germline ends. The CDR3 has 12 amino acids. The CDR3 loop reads CSVVREGTEAFF. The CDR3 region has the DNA TGCAGCGTTGTACGGGAAGGGACTGAAGCTTTCTTT.

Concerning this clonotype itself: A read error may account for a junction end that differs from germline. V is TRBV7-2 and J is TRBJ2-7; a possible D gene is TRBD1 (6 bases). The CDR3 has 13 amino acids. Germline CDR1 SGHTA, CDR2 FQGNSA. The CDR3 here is CASSPTTGTSTIF. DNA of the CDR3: TGTGCCAGCAGCCCGACCACAGGGACCAGTACCATTTTC.

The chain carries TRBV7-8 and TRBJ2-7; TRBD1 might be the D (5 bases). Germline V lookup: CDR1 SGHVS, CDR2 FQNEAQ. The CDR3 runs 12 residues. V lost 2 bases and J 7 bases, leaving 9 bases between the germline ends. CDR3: CASSLYRREQYF. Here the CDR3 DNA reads TGTGCCAGCAGCTTATACAGGCGGGAGCAGTACTTC.

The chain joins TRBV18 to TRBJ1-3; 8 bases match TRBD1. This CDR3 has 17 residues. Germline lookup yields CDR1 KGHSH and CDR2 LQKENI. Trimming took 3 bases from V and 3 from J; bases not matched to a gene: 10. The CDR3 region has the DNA TGTGCCAGCTCACCCCGGACAGGGAGAACCTATGGAAACACCATATATTTT. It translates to CASSPRTGRTYGNTIYF.

CDR3 sequence: CASSLGSGGASGETQYF. In nucleotides, the CDR3 is TGTGCCAGCAGTTTAGGGAGCGGGGGGGCCTCAGGAGAGACCCAGTACTTC. V is TRBV12-3 or TRBV12-4 and J is TRBJ2-5; 10 nucleotides align to TRBD2. The CDR3 length is 17 residues. Losses at the gene ends were 1 base for V and 4 bases for J; bases not matched to a gene: 9.

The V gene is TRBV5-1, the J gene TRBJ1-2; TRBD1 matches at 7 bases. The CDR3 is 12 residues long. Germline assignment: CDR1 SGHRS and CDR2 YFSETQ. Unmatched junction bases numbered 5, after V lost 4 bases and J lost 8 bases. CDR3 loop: CASSIDRDGYTF. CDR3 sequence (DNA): TGCGCCAGCAGCATCGACAGGGACGGCTACACCTTC. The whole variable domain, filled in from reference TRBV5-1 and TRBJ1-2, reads KAGVTQTPRYLIKTRGQQVTLSCSPISGHRSVSWYQQTPGQGLQFLFEYFSETQRNKGNFPGRFSGRQFSNSRSEMNVSTLELGDSALYLCASSIDRDGYTFGSGTRLTVV.

DNA of the CDR3: TGTGCCAGCAGCCATGGGACTGAGCAGTTCTTC. Encoded protein: CASSHGTEQFF. The rearrangement joins TRBV14 to TRBJ2-1; D may correspond to TRBD1 or TRBD2 (5 bases each). The V end was cut by 3 bases, the J end by 9 bases, with 6 bases between. The CDR3 contains 11 residues. Looked up from germline, CDR1 is SGHDN and CDR2 is FVKESK.

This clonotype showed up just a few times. The CDR3 loop reads CASWDSYTQYF. CDR3 sequence (DNA): TGCGCCAGCTGGGACTCGTATACGCAGTATTTT. J is TRBJ2-3 and V is TRBV10-2; TRBD2 is a possible D gene (6 bases). This CDR3 has 11 residues. Trimming pared 8 bases from V and 7 bases from J, leaving 10 bases between. Germline-derived CDR1 and CDR2 are WSHSY and SAAADI.

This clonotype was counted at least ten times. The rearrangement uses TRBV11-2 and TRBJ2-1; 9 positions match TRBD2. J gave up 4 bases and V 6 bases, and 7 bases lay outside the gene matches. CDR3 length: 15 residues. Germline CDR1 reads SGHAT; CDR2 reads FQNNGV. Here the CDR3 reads CASSLTSGLYNEQFF. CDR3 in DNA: TGTGCCAGCAGTTTGACTAGCGGCCTATACAATGAGCAGTTCTTC.

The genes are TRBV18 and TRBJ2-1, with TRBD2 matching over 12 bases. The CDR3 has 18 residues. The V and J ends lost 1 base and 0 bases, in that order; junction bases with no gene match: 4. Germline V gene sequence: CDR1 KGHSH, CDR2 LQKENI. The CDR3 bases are TGTGCCAGCTCACCACTTGTGACTAGCGGGAGCTCCTACAATGAGCAGTTCTTC. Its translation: CASSPLVTSGSSYNEQFF.

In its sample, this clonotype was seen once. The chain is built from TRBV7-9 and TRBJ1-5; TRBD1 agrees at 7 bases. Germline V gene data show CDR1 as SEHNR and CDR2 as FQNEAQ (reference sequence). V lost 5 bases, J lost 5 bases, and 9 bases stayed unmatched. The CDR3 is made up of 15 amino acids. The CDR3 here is CASSNTGTAYQPQHF. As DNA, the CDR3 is TGTGCCAGCAGCAATACCGGGACAGCATATCAGCCCCAGCATTTT. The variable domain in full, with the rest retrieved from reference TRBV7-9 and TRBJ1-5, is DTGVSQNPRHKITKRGQNVTFRCDPISEHNRLYWYRQTLGQGPEFLTYFQNEAQLEKSRLLSDRFSAERPKGSFSTLEIQRTEQGDSAMYLCASSNTGTAYQPQHFGDGTRLSIL.